These T cell receptor beta chains were read from a single sample in a study of blood T cell repertoires in COVID-19. Data came from immunoSEQ multiplex PCR; TCRdb stores just in-frame clones and leaves some out. The data contain about 290,000 clones, around four fifths of them singletons. The sequenced sample was peripheral blood. These receptors came from a woman in her forties or fifties with active or convalescent COVID-19. CDR3s include the opening cysteine and the closing phenylalanine or tryptophan. Fields, in order: D gene, V gene, clone size, J gene, CDR3 DNA, CDR3 protein. The D gene is left open where the match is weak. The listing skips clone size in some rows; elsewhere it reads once, few, many or a size class.

D gene: -
V gene: TRBV3-1/TRBV3-2
clone size: -
J gene: TRBJ1-2
CDR3 DNA: TGTGCCAGCAGCTCACCCAGGGGTTATGGCTACACCTTC
CDR3 protein: CASSSPRGYGYTF

D gene: -
V gene: TRBV30
clone size: -
J gene: TRBJ1-1
CDR3 DNA: TGTGCCTGGGAACCCAGGAACACTGAAGCTTTCTTT
CDR3 protein: CAWEPRNTEAFF

D gene: -
V gene: TRBV6-5
clone size: -
J gene: TRBJ1-6
CDR3 DNA: TGTGCCAGCAGGGCCGCGGTACCTACCTCGGCCCTCCACTTT
CDR3 protein: CASRAAVPTSALHF

D gene: TRBD2
V gene: TRBV12-5
clone size: -
J gene: TRBJ2-1
CDR3 DNA: TGTGCTAGTGGTTTAGGGACTAGCGCCGTGGGGAATGAGCAGTTCTTC
CDR3 protein: CASGLGTSAVGNEQFF

D gene: TRBD1
V gene: TRBV9
clone size: -
J gene: TRBJ1-2
CDR3 DNA: TGTGCCAGCAGGAGCAGGGGGATAGGCTATGGCTACACCTTC
CDR3 protein: CASRSRGIGYGYTF

D gene: -
V gene: TRBV29-1
clone size: -
J gene: TRBJ1-2
CDR3 DNA: TGCAGCGCCCTAGGTCCAGGGAACTATGGCTACACCTTC
CDR3 protein: CSALGPGNYGYTF

D gene: TRBD2
V gene: TRBV7-9
clone size: -
J gene: TRBJ2-4
CDR3 DNA: TGTGCCAGCAGCTTACAGAGTGGGGGGACTAGCGGGAAGCTAAACATTCAGTACTTC
CDR3 protein: CASSLQSGGTSGKLNIQYF

D gene: -
V gene: TRBV5-1
clone size: once
J gene: TRBJ2-4
CDR3 DNA: TGCGCCAGCAGCCGTTCGTTAGCCAAAAACATTCAGTACTTC
CDR3 protein: CASSRSLAKNIQYF

D gene: TRBD1
V gene: TRBV18
clone size: -
J gene: TRBJ1-6
CDR3 DNA: TGTGCCAGCTCACCGAGGGGGCCTAATTCACCCCTCCACTTT
CDR3 protein: CASSPRGPNSPLHF

D gene: -
V gene: TRBV10-3
clone size: -
J gene: TRBJ2-7
CDR3 DNA: TGTGCCATCAGTGACTGGAGTGAGGGTAAGCAGTACTTC
CDR3 protein: CAISDWSEGKQYF

D gene: TRBD1
V gene: TRBV18
clone size: -
J gene: TRBJ1-1
CDR3 DNA: TGTGCCAGCTCACCGAACCTGGGACAGGGGACTCACACTGAAGCTTTCTTT
CDR3 protein: CASSPNLGQGTHTEAFF

D gene: -
V gene: TRBV7-8
clone size: -
J gene: TRBJ1-5
CDR3 DNA: TGTGCCAGCAGCGGAGGGTCTATTAGGGGACAGCCCCAGCATTTT
CDR3 protein: CASSGGSIRGQPQHF

D gene: TRBD1
V gene: TRBV10-3
clone size: -
J gene: TRBJ1-1
CDR3 DNA: TGTGCCATCCTTGCGGACAGGGTGAACACTGAAGCTTTCTTT
CDR3 protein: CAILADRVNTEAFF

D gene: -
V gene: TRBV29-1
clone size: -
J gene: TRBJ2-1
CDR3 DNA: TGCAGCGTTGGAGCCCGGGAGCGGGTCAATGAGCAGTTCTTC
CDR3 protein: CSVGARERVNEQFF

D gene: TRBD1
V gene: TRBV6-5
clone size: -
J gene: TRBJ2-7
CDR3 DNA: TGTGCCACCGCCCGGGACAGCCTCTACGAGCAGTACTTC
CDR3 protein: CATARDSLYEQYF

D gene: -
V gene: TRBV5-3
clone size: -
J gene: TRBJ2-5
CDR3 DNA: TGTGCCAGAAGCTTGGGCCCTTGGGCCGTTTGGGAGACCCAGTACTTC
CDR3 protein: CARSLGPWAVWETQYF

D gene: -
V gene: TRBV29-1
clone size: -
J gene: TRBJ1-4
CDR3 DNA: TGCAGCGTTGTAGTGGACAAAACTGAAAAACTGTTTTTT
CDR3 protein: CSVVVDKTEKLFF

D gene: TRBD2
V gene: TRBV2
clone size: -
J gene: TRBJ2-5
CDR3 DNA: TGTGCCAGCACCTCCCCTGGGGGGGGTCGGACCCAGTACTTC
CDR3 protein: CASTSPGGGRTQYF

D gene: -
V gene: TRBV19
clone size: -
J gene: TRBJ2-7
CDR3 DNA: TGTGCCAAGAAGACAGCAACCTACGAGCAGTACTTC
CDR3 protein: CAKKTATYEQYF

D gene: TRBD1
V gene: TRBV15
clone size: -
J gene: TRBJ1-1
CDR3 DNA: TGTGCCACCAGCAGAAGGGGGCGGGACACTGAAGCTTTCTTT
CDR3 protein: CATSRRGRDTEAFF

D gene: -
V gene: TRBV6-1
clone size: -
J gene: TRBJ2-7
CDR3 DNA: TGTGCCAGCAGTGAAGCCGGGTCAGGACACTACGAGCAGTACTTC
CDR3 protein: CASSEAGSGHYEQYF

D gene: -
V gene: TRBV5-6
clone size: -
J gene: TRBJ1-1
CDR3 DNA: TGTGCCAGCAGCTTGGTGGCAGGGCGGGGGCTCTTT
CDR3 protein: CASSLVAGRGLF

D gene: TRBD1
V gene: TRBV27
clone size: once
J gene: TRBJ2-3
CDR3 DNA: TGTGCCAGCAGACCCTGGGGACAGTACACAGATACGCAGTATTTT
CDR3 protein: CASRPWGQYTDTQYF

D gene: TRBD1
V gene: TRBV18
clone size: -
J gene: TRBJ1-5
CDR3 DNA: TGTGCCAGCTCACCCGGACAGGGGAATCAGCCCCAGCATTTT
CDR3 protein: CASSPGQGNQPQHF

D gene: TRBD1
V gene: TRBV4-1
clone size: -
J gene: TRBJ2-7
CDR3 DNA: TGCGCCAGCAGCGAACGGGGACAGGGGAGATACGAGCAGTACTTC
CDR3 protein: CASSERGQGRYEQYF

D gene: TRBD2
V gene: TRBV18
clone size: -
J gene: TRBJ2-5
CDR3 DNA: TGTGCCAGCTCATCCACCCCCAGCGGGAGACGGGAGACCCAGTACTTC
CDR3 protein: CASSSTPSGRRETQYF

D gene: TRBD1
V gene: TRBV4-2
clone size: -
J gene: TRBJ1-2
CDR3 DNA: TGTGCCAGCAGCCAAGCAATGGACAGGGGGCACTATGGCTACACCTTC
CDR3 protein: CASSQAMDRGHYGYTF

D gene: -
V gene: TRBV19
clone size: -
J gene: TRBJ1-1
CDR3 DNA: TGTGCCAGTAGTAATCACAGGGTTGAAGCTTTCTTT
CDR3 protein: CASSNHRVEAFF

D gene: -
V gene: TRBV6-5
clone size: -
J gene: TRBJ2-2
CDR3 DNA: TGTGCCAGCAGTTACTATAGCACTTCGGGAGAGCTGTTTTTT
CDR3 protein: CASSYYSTSGELFF

D gene: TRBD2
V gene: TRBV20-1
clone size: once
J gene: TRBJ2-2
CDR3 DNA: TGCAGTGCTAGTGATTATAGCGGGAGCGGGGGCGGGGAGCTGTTTTTT
CDR3 protein: CSASDYSGSGGGELFF

D gene: -
V gene: TRBV28
clone size: -
J gene: TRBJ2-7
CDR3 DNA: TGTGCCAGCACCAGGGGGGTAATAGCTCGCGAGCAGTACTTC
CDR3 protein: CASTRGVIAREQYF

D gene: TRBD1
V gene: TRBV5-1
clone size: once
J gene: TRBJ1-2
CDR3 DNA: TGCGCCAGCAGCCCAGGGACAGGGGTTCCCTATGGCTACACCTTC
CDR3 protein: CASSPGTGVPYGYTF

D gene: TRBD1
V gene: TRBV7-9
clone size: -
J gene: TRBJ1-1
CDR3 DNA: TGTGCCAGCAGCGTTACAGGGGGCACTGAAGCTTTCTTT
CDR3 protein: CASSVTGGTEAFF

D gene: TRBD1
V gene: TRBV11-2
clone size: -
J gene: TRBJ2-1
CDR3 DNA: TGTGCCAGCAGACAAGGGACAGGGGGCCTGATGCAGTTCTTC
CDR3 protein: CASRQGTGGLMQFF

D gene: TRBD2
V gene: TRBV5-1
clone size: -
J gene: TRBJ2-7
CDR3 DNA: TGCGCCAGCAGCTATCTGATCGGGACTAGCGGGAGTGGTTACGAGCAGTACTTC
CDR3 protein: CASSYLIGTSGSGYEQYF

D gene: -
V gene: TRBV2
clone size: -
J gene: TRBJ1-1
CDR3 DNA: TGTGCCAGCAGTGAAGGATGGGTCGGGGGCACTGAAGCTTTCTTT
CDR3 protein: CASSEGWVGGTEAFF

D gene: TRBD1
V gene: TRBV28
clone size: -
J gene: TRBJ2-7
CDR3 DNA: TGTGCCAGCAGTAAACTGTCTTTACAGGGGGGATACGAGCAGTACTTC
CDR3 protein: CASSKLSLQGGYEQYF

D gene: -
V gene: TRBV18
clone size: -
J gene: TRBJ1-3
CDR3 DNA: TGTGCCAGCTCACCAAACCGGGGGGCGAGCTCTGGAAACACCATATATTTT
CDR3 protein: CASSPNRGASSGNTIYF

D gene: TRBD1
V gene: TRBV5-1
clone size: -
J gene: TRBJ1-1
CDR3 DNA: TGCGCCAGCCGAGAAACAGGGGACACTGAAGCTTTCTTT
CDR3 protein: CASRETGDTEAFF

D gene: TRBD2
V gene: TRBV5-1
clone size: -
J gene: TRBJ2-7
CDR3 DNA: TGCGCCAGCAGCAGAGGGACTAACCCTATTTACGAGCAGTACTTC
CDR3 protein: CASSRGTNPIYEQYF

D gene: TRBD2
V gene: TRBV4-2
clone size: -
J gene: TRBJ2-7
CDR3 DNA: TGTGCCAGCAGCCCCTCGGGTGGGGGGGACTACGAGCAGTACTTC
CDR3 protein: CASSPSGGGDYEQYF

D gene: -
V gene: TRBV7-8
clone size: -
J gene: TRBJ1-1
CDR3 DNA: TGTGCCAGCAGCTGGGACAATAGAGGAGACACTGAAGCTTTCTTT
CDR3 protein: CASSWDNRGDTEAFF

D gene: TRBD1
V gene: TRBV19
clone size: -
J gene: TRBJ1-4
CDR3 DNA: TGTGCCAGTAGCTATGGGGGCAGGGACAGTGAAAAACTGTTTTTT
CDR3 protein: CASSYGGRDSEKLFF

D gene: -
V gene: TRBV27
clone size: -
J gene: TRBJ2-1
CDR3 DNA: TGTGCCAGCAGTTCCCGTAGGGGTTACAATGAGCAGTTCTTC
CDR3 protein: CASSSRRGYNEQFF

D gene: -
V gene: TRBV6-1
clone size: -
J gene: TRBJ1-2
CDR3 DNA: TGTGCCAGCAGTGAGAACGGAGTGCGCTATGGCTACACCTTC
CDR3 protein: CASSENGVRYGYTF

D gene: TRBD1
V gene: TRBV28
clone size: -
J gene: TRBJ2-2
CDR3 DNA: TGTGCCAGCAGTTTACGGGGACAGGGTACCGGGGAGCTGTTTTTT
CDR3 protein: CASSLRGQGTGELFF

D gene: -
V gene: TRBV6-4
clone size: -
J gene: TRBJ1-1
CDR3 DNA: TGTGCCAGCAGTGACTCCCCAGGGGTGAACACTGAAGCTTTCTTT
CDR3 protein: CASSDSPGVNTEAFF

D gene: TRBD1
V gene: TRBV19
clone size: -
J gene: TRBJ2-5
CDR3 DNA: TGTGCCAGTAGTATCCCCGGACAGGGGGAAGAGACCCAGTACTTC
CDR3 protein: CASSIPGQGEETQYF

D gene: -
V gene: TRBV5-1
clone size: once
J gene: TRBJ1-3
CDR3 DNA: TGCGCCAGCAGCTTGGCTGGGACTGAAGGAAACACCATATATTTT
CDR3 protein: CASSLAGTEGNTIYF